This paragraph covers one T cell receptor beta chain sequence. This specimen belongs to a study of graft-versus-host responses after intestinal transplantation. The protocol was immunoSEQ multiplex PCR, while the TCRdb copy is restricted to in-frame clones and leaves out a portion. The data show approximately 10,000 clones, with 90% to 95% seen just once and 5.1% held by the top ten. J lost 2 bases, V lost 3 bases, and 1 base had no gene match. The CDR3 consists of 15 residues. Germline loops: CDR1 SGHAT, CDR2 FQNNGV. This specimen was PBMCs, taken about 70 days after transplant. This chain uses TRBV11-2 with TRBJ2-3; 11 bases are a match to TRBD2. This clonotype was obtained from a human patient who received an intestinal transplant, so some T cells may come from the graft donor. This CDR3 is CASSFSGRATDTQYF. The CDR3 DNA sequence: TGTGCCAGCAGCTTTAGCGGGAGGGCCACAGATACGCAGTATTTT.